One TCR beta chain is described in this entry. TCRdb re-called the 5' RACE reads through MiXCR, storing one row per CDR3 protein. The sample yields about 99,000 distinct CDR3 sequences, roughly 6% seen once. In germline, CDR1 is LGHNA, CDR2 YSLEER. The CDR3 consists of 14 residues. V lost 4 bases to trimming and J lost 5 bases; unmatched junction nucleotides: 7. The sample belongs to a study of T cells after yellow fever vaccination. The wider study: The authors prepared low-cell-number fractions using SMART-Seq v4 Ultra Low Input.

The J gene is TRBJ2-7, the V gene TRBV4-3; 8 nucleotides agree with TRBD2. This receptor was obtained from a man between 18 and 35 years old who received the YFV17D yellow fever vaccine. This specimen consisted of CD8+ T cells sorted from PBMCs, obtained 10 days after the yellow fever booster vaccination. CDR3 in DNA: TGCGCCAGCAGCCGAATCGGCGGGGGGAACGAGCAGTACTTC. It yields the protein CASSRIGGGNEQYF.